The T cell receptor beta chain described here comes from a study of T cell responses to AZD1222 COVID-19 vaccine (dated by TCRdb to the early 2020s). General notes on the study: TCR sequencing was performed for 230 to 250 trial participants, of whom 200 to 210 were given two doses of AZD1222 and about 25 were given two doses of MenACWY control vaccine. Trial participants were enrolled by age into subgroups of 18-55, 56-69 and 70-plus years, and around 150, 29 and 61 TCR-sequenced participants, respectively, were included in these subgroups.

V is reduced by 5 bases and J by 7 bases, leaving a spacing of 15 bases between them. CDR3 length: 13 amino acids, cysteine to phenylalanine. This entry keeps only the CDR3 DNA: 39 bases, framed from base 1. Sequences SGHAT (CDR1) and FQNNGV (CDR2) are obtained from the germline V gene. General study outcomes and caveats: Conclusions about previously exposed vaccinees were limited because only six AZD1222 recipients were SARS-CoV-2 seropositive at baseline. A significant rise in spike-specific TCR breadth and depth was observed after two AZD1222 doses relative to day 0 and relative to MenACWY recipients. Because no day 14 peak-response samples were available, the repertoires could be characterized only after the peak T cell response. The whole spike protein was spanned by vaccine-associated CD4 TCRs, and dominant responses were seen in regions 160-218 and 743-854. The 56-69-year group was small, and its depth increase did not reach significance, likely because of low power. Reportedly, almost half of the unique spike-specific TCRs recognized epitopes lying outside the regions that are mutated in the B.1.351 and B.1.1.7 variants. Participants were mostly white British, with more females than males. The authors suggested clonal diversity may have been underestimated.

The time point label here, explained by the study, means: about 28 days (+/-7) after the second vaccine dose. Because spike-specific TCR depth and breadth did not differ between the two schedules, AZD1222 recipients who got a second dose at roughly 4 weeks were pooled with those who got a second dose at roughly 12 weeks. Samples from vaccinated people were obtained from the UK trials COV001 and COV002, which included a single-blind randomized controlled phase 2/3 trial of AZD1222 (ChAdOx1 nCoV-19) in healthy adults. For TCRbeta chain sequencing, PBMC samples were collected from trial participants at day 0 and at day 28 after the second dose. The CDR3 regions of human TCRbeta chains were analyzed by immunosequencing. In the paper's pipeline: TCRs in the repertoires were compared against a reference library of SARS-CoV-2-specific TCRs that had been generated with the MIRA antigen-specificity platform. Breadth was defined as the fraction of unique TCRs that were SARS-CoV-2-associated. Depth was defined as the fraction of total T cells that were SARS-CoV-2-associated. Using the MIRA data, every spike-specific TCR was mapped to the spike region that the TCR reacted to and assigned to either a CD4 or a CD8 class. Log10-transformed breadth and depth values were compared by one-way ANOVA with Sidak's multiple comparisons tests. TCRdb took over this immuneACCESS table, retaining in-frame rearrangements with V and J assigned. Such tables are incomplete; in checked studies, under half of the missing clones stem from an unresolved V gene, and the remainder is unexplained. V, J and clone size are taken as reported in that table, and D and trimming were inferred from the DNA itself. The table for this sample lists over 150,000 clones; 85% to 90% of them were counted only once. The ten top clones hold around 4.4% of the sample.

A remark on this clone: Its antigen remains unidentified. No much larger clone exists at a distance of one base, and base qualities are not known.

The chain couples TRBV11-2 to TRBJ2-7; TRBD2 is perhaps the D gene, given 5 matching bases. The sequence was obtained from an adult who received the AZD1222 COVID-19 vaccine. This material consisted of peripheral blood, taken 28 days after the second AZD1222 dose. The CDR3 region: CASSADGMGEQYF. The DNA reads TGTGCCAGCAGCGCCGACGGGATGGGGGAGCAGTACTTC.